This T cell receptor (beta chain) stems from a study of control samples from healthy donors and cancer patients. Clones were sequenced by immunoSEQ multiplex PCR, and TCRdb holds only the in-frame ones, with some missing. The sample holds some 150,000 clones, roughly 91% seen once. The CDR3 has 18 amino acids. Germline V gene sequence: CDR1 WSHSY, CDR2 SAAADI. The trim removed 4 bases at V and 3 bases at J, leaving 9 bases unmatched. The chain combines TRBV10-2 with TRBJ2-3, with TRBD2 matching 14 bases. This receptor was obtained from a woman aged 25-40 years in good health. The specimen sequenced was blood. CDR3 coding DNA: TGCGCCAGCAGTGGACTAGCGGGGGGGCCGGTTCGTACAGATACGCAGTATTTT. Its protein is CASSGLAGGPVRTDTQYF.